This is a list of T cell receptor beta chains from one sample in a study of blood T cells in healthy people across ages. Using its own MiXCR run on the 5' RACE reads, TCRdb lists one record per CDR3 protein. Here the sample spans 700,000 or so distinct CDR3 sequences, around two fifths being singletons. The material sequenced was blood. The receptors here all came from a man older than 75 in good health. The CDR3 runs from the conserved cysteine through the conserved F or W. Each record gives: J gene, D gene, clone size, V gene, CDR3 DNA, CDR3 protein. The D gene is left open where the match is weak. Some rows mark clone size as missing; the rest say once, few, many or name a class of expanded clone.

>TRBJ2-1|-|-|TRBV5-6
TGTGCCAGCAGCTTGGCGGTACAGTCGGATGAGCAGTTCTTC
CASSLAVQSDEQFF
>TRBJ2-1|-|-|TRBV2
TGTGCCAGCACCGAGGACGCTCCCGTTGAGCAGTTCTTC
CASTEDAPVEQFF
>TRBJ1-1|TRBD1|-|TRBV20-1
TGCAGACCCACAGGGGGCACTGAAGCTTTCTTT
CRPTGGTEAFF
>TRBJ2-7|TRBD1|-|TRBV4-3
TGCGCCAGCAGCAAAGGATTCTCCGGGACAGGGATTTACGAGCAGTACTTC
CASSKGFSGTGIYEQYF
>TRBJ2-7|TRBD2|-|TRBV7-2
TGTGCCAGCAGCCTCAGTAGTTATGGGGCTAGCGGAGCCGAGCAGTACTTC
CASSLSSYGASGAEQYF
>TRBJ2-7|TRBD2|many|TRBV7-2
TGTGCCAGCAGCTGGGGGGGATGGGAGCAGTACTTC
CASSWGGWEQYF
>TRBJ2-7|TRBD1|-|TRBV12-3/TRBV12-4
TGTGCCAGCAGTTACAGGGGGAGGTACGAGCAGTACTTC
CASSYRGRYEQYF
>TRBJ2-3|-|-|TRBV7-2
TGTGCCAGCAGCTTCCAGGGGGGGTGGATCACAGATACGCAGTATTTT
CASSFQGGWITDTQYF
>TRBJ1-2|-|few|TRBV29-1
TGCAGCGTTGTCGGGGGGGATAACTATGGCTACACCTTC
CSVVGGDNYGYTF
>TRBJ2-5|-|few|TRBV4-1
TGCGCCAGCAGTCGAGCGGAGAACCAAGAGACCCAGTACTTC
CASSRAENQETQYF
>TRBJ1-3|-|-|TRBV7-9
TGTGCCAGCAGCTTAGACGGAGCGGAAACTGGAAACACCATATATTTT
CASSLDGAETGNTIYF
>TRBJ2-7|-|-|TRBV4-3
TGCGCCAGCAGCCGGATGAACAGGAGATTGAACGAGCAGTACTTC
CASSRMNRRLNEQYF
>TRBJ2-3|-|-|TRBV20-1
TGCAGTGCTAGAGATTGGTCGGCGGAGGACACAGATACGCAGTATTTT
CSARDWSAEDTDTQYF
>TRBJ1-6|-|-|TRBV15
TGTGCCACCAGCAGGCCCATCCGGGTAGGAGGGATTGGTTCACCCCTCCACTTT
CATSRPIRVGGIGSPLHF
>TRBJ2-5|-|-|TRBV6-6
TGTGCCAGCAGTTACCACGGAGCGTACCAAGAGACCCAGTACTTC
CASSYHGAYQETQYF
>TRBJ2-7|TRBD2|-|TRBV20-1
TGCAGTGCTAGCGGATCGTCAAGCGGGAGGGGTAGCTCCTACAATGAGCAGTACTTC
CSASGSSSGRGSSYNEQYF
>TRBJ2-3|-|-|TRBV20-1
TGCAGTGCTCTCCAGGGTACTAGCACAGATACGCAGTATTTT
CSALQGTSTDTQYF
>TRBJ2-5|-|few|TRBV6-2/TRBV6-3
TGTGCCAGCAGGACAGCGACGGGGGAGACCCAGTACTTC
CASRTATGETQYF
>TRBJ2-2|-|-|TRBV11-2
TGTGCCAGCAGCTTAGATAGTACCGGGGAGCTGTTTTTT
CASSLDSTGELFF
>TRBJ2-7|-|few|TRBV4-2
TGTGCCAGCAGCCAAGTTGTAAAAGGTGGGGGGACCTACGAGCAGTACTTC
CASSQVVKGGGTYEQYF